This T cell receptor beta chain emerged from a study of metastatic and nonmetastatic thyroid tumors. At the level of the study: Repertoire comparisons spanned blood and tumor or nodule tissue from malignant and benign thyroid patients.

The CDR3 consists of 14 residues. Trimming at V came to 7 bases and at J to 6 bases, leaving 7 bases not matched to a gene. Germline CDR1 MNHNS, CDR2 SASEGT. Treatment of any kind had been given to no patient before thyroid surgery. TCRdb reanalyzed the PCR reads via MiXCR. The sample yields 30,000 to 40,000 clones, around 28% seen once. This clone was seen ten or more times. As yet, its antigen is unknown. Study-level findings and limits: Reported TCR beta diversity, measured in blood and tumor, was significantly higher for malignant thyroid tumors than for benign nodules.

The sequenced sample consisted of blood. This receptor was taken from a female donor with papillary thyroid cancer or a benign thyroid nodule (not recorded which). Some clones in this sample may be carry-over from other donors' samples. The V call is TRBV6-1, the J call TRBJ2-1; TRBD2 agrees at 9 bases. CDR3 amino acids: CASIGWTSVNEQFF. In DNA form, the CDR3 reads TGTGCCAGCATTGGGTGGACTAGCGTCAATGAGCAGTTCTTC.